The next 12 T cell receptor beta chains were all read from a single sample in a study of blood T cell repertoires in COVID-19. This table comes from immunoSEQ multiplex PCR, and its TCRdb copy is limited to in-frame clones, with some not included. The table includes 150,000 to 250,000 clones, roughly 87% detected once. The sample comprised PBMCs or T cells enriched from blood (not recorded which). Source of these receptors: a woman in her 30s who had recovered from COVID-19.

The rearrangement uses TRBV5-4 and TRBJ1-1; D might be TRBD1 (5 bases). Germline CDR1 SGHNT, CDR2 YYREEE (reference sequence). V was trimmed by 0 bases and J by 6 bases, leaving 15 bases between them. CDR3 length: 15 amino acids. The DNA of the CDR3 is TGTGCCAGCAGCTTGGATCCCCAGGGTTCCCCTGAAGCTTTCTTT. This gives the protein CASSLDPQGSPEAFF.

This clone was counted between two and nine times. J is TRBJ2-1 and V is TRBV6-4; TRBD2 matches 10 bases. J lost 3 bases, V lost 5 bases, and 4 bases had no gene match. Germline-derived CDR1 and CDR2 are MRHNA and SNTAGT. The CDR3 contains 15 residues. CDR3 coding DNA: TGTGCCAGCAGTCCCCTAGCGGGAGACTACAATGAGCAGTTCTTC. It translates to CASSPLAGDYNEQFF.

The chain combines TRBV28 with TRBJ1-5; the D is unclear. The V gene lost 5 bases and the J gene lost 7 bases, with 9 bases spanning the gap. This CDR3 is built from 12 residues. Per the germline V gene, CDR1 is MDHEN and CDR2 is SYDVKM. The CDR3 DNA reads as TGTGCCAGCAGTACGGGGTGGCAGCCCCAGCATTTT. Translating it yields CASSTGWQPQHF.

The chain has TRBV7-3 and TRBJ2-5; 8 bases fit TRBD2. V was pared by 4 bases and J by 2 bases, with 9 bases of the junction left unmatched. CDR1 is SGHTA, CDR2 FQGTGA, per germline. This CDR3 is 16 amino acids long. CDR3 region: CASSSSGTRGQETQYF. As DNA, the CDR3 is TGTGCCAGCAGCTCCTCCGGGACTAGGGGACAAGAGACCCAGTACTTC.

CDR3 nucleotide sequence: TGTGCCAGCAGTGATGTCTCCGGGACAGGGATCGAGACCCAGTACTTC. Protein product: CASSDVSGTGIETQYF. The chain carries TRBV6-1 and TRBJ2-5; 9 nucleotides match TRBD1. The CDR3 is 16 residues long. CDR1 and CDR2 from the germline V gene are MNHNS and SASEGT. Trimming took 3 bases from V and 5 from J; bases not matched to a gene: 10.

This chain uses TRBV27 with TRBJ1-1; D gene ambiguous. CDR1 is MNHEY and CDR2 is SMNVEV in the germline V gene (reference sequence). V shed 1 base and J shed 4 bases, with 7 bases lying between them. This CDR3 region has 13 residues. CDR3 sequence reads: CASSLFWSTEAFF. CDR3 nucleotides: TGTGCCAGCAGTTTATTTTGGAGCACTGAAGCTTTCTTT.

The chain couples TRBV14 to TRBJ2-1, with 8 positions matching TRBD1. The CDR3 is 15 amino acids. Germline lookup yields CDR1 SGHDN and CDR2 FVKESK. V was pared by 2 bases and J by 8 bases, with 8 bases of the junction left unmatched. The CDR3 is CASSQRADRDDEQFF. CDR3 nucleotides: TGTGCCAGCAGCCAACGCGCGGACAGGGACGATGAGCAGTTCTTC.

V gene TRBV5-4 combines with J gene TRBJ2-2; tentatively, D is TRBD2 (6 bases). CDR3 size: 14 residues. Germline V gene lookup returns CDR1 SGHNT and CDR2 YYREEE (reference sequence). Trimming left V 4 bases short and J 1 base short, with 8 bases between. This CDR3 is CASSETRNTGELFF. CDR3 bases: TGTGCCAGCAGCGAGACTAGGAACACCGGGGAGCTGTTTTTT.

The CDR3 DNA is TGTGCCAGCAGTGAGCGGGTTCCCTCTGGAAACACCATATATTTT. Protein: CASSERVPSGNTIYF. V gene TRBV25-1 combines with J gene TRBJ1-3; D gene unclear. Germline V gene sequence: CDR1 MGHDK, CDR2 SYGVNS. V shed 3 bases and J shed 0 bases, with 9 bases lying between them. The CDR3 is 15 residues long.

The chain has TRBV29-1 and TRBJ1-2, with 7 bases identical to TRBD1. The CDR3 length is 15 residues. Germline V gene lookup returns CDR1 SQVTM and CDR2 ANQGSEA. The V gene end was trimmed by 4 bases and the J gene end by 7 bases; junction bases not matched to a gene: 15. CDR3 sequence reads: CSVVPVEADRVGYTF. Here the CDR3 DNA reads TGCAGCGTTGTACCTGTAGAGGCTGACAGGGTTGGCTACACCTTC.

The chain couples TRBV2 to TRBJ1-1; maybe TRBD1 (6 bases). This CDR3 is 12 amino acids long. Germline CDR1 is SNHLY and CDR2 is FYNNEI. The ends were cut back, 3 bases at V and 11 bases at J, with 13 bases in the middle. DNA of the CDR3: TGTGCCAGCAGTGATTGGGGGCGTAGGGCTTTCTTT. Translation: CASSDWGRRAFF.

This chain connects TRBV19 to TRBJ2-5; no firm D call. Germline values: CDR1 LNHDA, CDR2 SQIVND (reference sequence). V was cut by 3 bases and J by 3 bases, with 8 bases left in between. The CDR3 sequence is 13 residues long. CDR3 in amino acids: CASSIYLKETQYF. The CDR3 nucleotides are TGTGCCAGTAGTATCTATTTAAAAGAGACCCAGTACTTC. The variable domain in full, completed from reference TRBV19 and TRBJ2-5, reads DGGITQSPKYLFRKEGQNVTLSCEQNLNHDAMYWYRQDPGQGLRLIYYSQIVNDFQKGDIAEGYSVSREKKESFPLTVTSAQKNPTAFYLCASSIYLKETQYFGPGTRLLVL.